These 12 T cell receptor beta chains were sequenced from one sample in a study of Tregs in tolerant kidney transplant recipients. Measured with immunoSEQ multiplex PCR; TCRdb has only the in-frame clones, and not every one. This table holds more than 30,000 clones. Sequences were derived from CD8+ T cells from blood, sampled before the transplant. All receptors derive from a human donor who received a combined kidney and bone marrow transplant.

Remarks on this clone: Sequencing ends 3 residues short of the CDR3 end; the germline J gene provides the rest. The gene calls are TRBV6-2 or TRBV6-3 and TRBJ2-7, with D hard to call. The V end lost 5 bases, the J end lost 3 bases, and 20 bases lay between the germline ends. CDR1 and CDR2 from the germline V gene are MNHEY and SVGEGT. The CDR3 consists of 16 residues. Incomplete CDR3 DNA: TGTGCCAGCAGTCCACTCGCCTCAGCGACCTTCTACGAG. Protein: CASSPLASATFYE. The CDR3 in full is CASSPLASATFYEQYF.

A word on this clone: The sequenced fragment ends 3 residues before the CDR3 boundary, so the rest is inferred from the germline J gene. The J gene is TRBJ1-6, the V gene TRBV23-1; 7 bases line up with TRBD1. TRBV23-1 is identified as an open reading frame with a role that is uncertain. Trimming removed 3 bases from V and 10 bases from J; junction bases left unmatched: 6. This CDR3 is 14 amino acids long. CDR3 DNA, as far as it was read: TGCGCCAGCAGTCAGGACAGGCTATTATCACCC. Its protein product is CASSQDRLLSP. The full CDR3 is CASSQDRLLSPLHF.

Regarding this clone: The read stops 3 residues short of the end of the CDR3; the missing end is completed from the germline J gene. The rearrangement uses TRBV5-1 and TRBJ2-1; 13 bases fit TRBD2. The CDR3 runs 16 residues. The J segment lost 7 bases and the V segment lost 0 bases, leaving 4 bases of the junction unmatched. Germline assignment: CDR1 SGHRS and CDR2 YFSETQ. The CDR3 sequence: CASSLGLAGGWNEQFF. Partial CDR3 DNA: TGCGCCAGCAGCTTGGGACTAGCGGGAGGATGGAATGAG.

Worth noting for this clone: The sequenced fragment ends 3 residues before the CDR3 boundary, so the rest is inferred from the germline J gene. The chain links TRBV20-1 to TRBJ2-3, with 16 bases aligning to TRBD2. J was trimmed by 5 bases and V by 3 bases; bases with no gene match: 11. CDR3 length: 18 amino acids. Germline V lookup: CDR1 DFQATT, CDR2 SNEGSKA (reference sequence). Incomplete CDR3 DNA: TGCAGTGCTAGCGACCCGGGACTAGCGGGAGGGCCCCTAGATACG. It yields the protein CSASDPGLAGGPLDT. The entire CDR3 is CSASDPGLAGGPLDTQYF.

On this clone itself: The read comes to an end 3 residues before the CDR3 does, leaving the germline J gene to fill in the end. This chain connects TRBV7-9 to TRBJ1-3; D is ambiguous. V shed 5 bases and J shed 0 bases, with 8 bases lying between them. The germline V gene encodes CDR1 SEHNR and CDR2 FQNEAQ (reference sequence). CDR3 length: 14 amino acids. Incomplete CDR3 DNA: TGTGCCAGCAGCCCAAACTTCTCTGGAAACACC. It codes for CASSPNFSGNT. The whole CDR3 is CASSPNFSGNTIYF.

As regards this clone: From the germline J gene comes the end of the CDR3, since the read stops 3 residues before it. The rearrangement uses TRBV30 and TRBJ2-1; D might be TRBD2 (5 bases). Per the germline V gene, CDR1 is GTSNPN and CDR2 is SVGIG (reference sequence). Trimming removed 0 bases from V and 5 bases from J, with 11 bases in between. CDR3 length: 14 residues. The CDR3 bases that were read are TGTGCCTGGAGTGTACTAGGACTTGACAATGAG. Its translation is CAWSVLGLDNE. In full, the CDR3 is CAWSVLGLDNEQFF. Full variable domain (rest looked up from reference TRBV30 and TRBJ2-1): SQTIHQWPATLVQPVGSPLSLECTVEGTSNPNLYWYRQAAGRGLQLLFYSVGIGQISSEVPQNLSASRPQDRQFILSSKKLLLSDSGFYLCAWSVLGLDNEQFFGPGTRLTVL.

With respect to this clone: The CDR3 extends 3 residues past the end of the read, so its final part is completed from the germline J gene. This chain connects TRBV19 to TRBJ1-5, with D tentatively TRBD1 (6 bases). The germline CDR1 and CDR2 sequences are LNHDA and SQIVND (reference sequence). Trimming shortened V by 3 bases and J by 0 bases, and 12 bases separated the two germline ends. CDR3 length: 16 amino acids. CDR3 DNA, as far as it was read: TGTGCCAGTAGTATCTATGGGGGCTATAGCAATCAGCCC. Translating gives CASSIYGGYSNQP. In full, the CDR3 reads CASSIYGGYSNQPQHF.

Of note for this clone: The read stops 3 residues short of the end of the CDR3; the missing end is completed from the germline J gene. The chain combines TRBV2 with TRBJ2-2; possibly TRBD2 for D (6 bases). Between the trimmed V and J ends, which lost 3 bases and 4 bases, there was a span of 12 bases. Germline V lookup: CDR1 SNHLY, CDR2 FYNNEI. This CDR3 is built from 15 residues. CDR3 sequence: CASSEGMGGTGELFF. The sequenced part of the CDR3 DNA is TGTGCCAGCAGTGAGGGTATGGGGGGCACCGGGGAG.

In regard to this clone: Read coverage stops 3 residues before the CDR3 terminus; the germline J gene supplies the remainder. The gene calls are TRBV5-6 and TRBJ2-7, with TRBD1 matching 9 bases. Germline V CDR1 and CDR2: SGHDT, YYEEEE. J lost 5 bases, V lost 3 bases, and 6 bases had no gene match. This CDR3 region has 14 residues. The CDR3 bases that were read are TGTGCCAGCAGCTCGGGGGACAGGGAAGACGAG. As protein: CASSSGDREDE. In full, the CDR3 is CASSSGDREDEQYF.

Comment on this clone: The read ends 3 residues shy of where the CDR3 ends; the end is completed using the germline J gene. The chain recombines TRBV7-2 with TRBJ1-5, with 7 bases aligning to TRBD1. The CDR3 consists of 15 residues. The J segment lost 4 bases and the V segment lost 5 bases, leaving 8 bases of the junction unmatched. Germline-derived CDR1 and CDR2 are SGHTA and FQGNSA. CDR3 DNA, as far as it was read: TGTGCCAGCAGCATACTCCGGGACAGAAATCAGCCC. Amino acids: CASSILRDRNQP. The CDR3 as a whole reads CASSILRDRNQPQHF.

Concerning this clone itself: The read is 3 residues too short to cover the CDR3 end, so that end is filled in from the germline J gene. This sample includes further DNA sequences coding for the same CDR3. The V call is TRBV7-3, the J call TRBJ2-3; D is unresolved. Germline lookup yields CDR1 SGHTA and CDR2 FQGTGA. Deletions cut 2 bases from V and 0 bases from J, with 6 bases between. There are 14 residues in the CDR3. The CDR3 protein is CASSLVGSTDTQYF. The part of the CDR3 DNA that was read is TGTGCCAGCAGCTTAGTCGGGAGCACAGATACG.

For this clone: The DNA ends 3 residues before the CDR3 does, and the rest of the CDR3 is filled in from the germline J gene. This chain joins TRBV20-1 and TRBJ1-1; the D is unclear. The germline V gene encodes CDR1 DFQATT and CDR2 SNEGSKA (reference sequence). V dropped 3 bases and J dropped 7 bases, with 15 bases sitting between them. CDR3 length: 13 residues. The CDR3 sequence: CSASKEGPIEAFF. Incomplete CDR3 DNA: TGCAGTGCTAGTAAGGAGGGTCCTATTGAA.